This T cell receptor (beta chain) was captured in a study of cytomegalovirus exposure and HLA in healthy donors. The V gene's germline CDR1 is GTSNPN and CDR2 SVGIG (reference sequence). Trimming removed 2 bases from V and 3 bases from J; junction bases left unmatched: 6. There are 16 residues in the CDR3. The study ran its PCR with 60 Vbeta and 13 Jbeta primers. Data came from immunoSEQ multiplex PCR; TCRdb stores just in-frame clones and leaves some out. The table has 130,000 to 150,000 clones, almost 80% seen once. Sequenced material: PBMCs. The TCR was taken from a woman aged 35 to 49 in good health and CMV-seropositive. The V gene is TRBV30, the J gene TRBJ1-6; TRBD1 aligns across 8 bases. The CDR3 region is CAWSPDRGLYNSPLHF. The CDR3 DNA reads as TGTGCCTGGAGTCCCGACAGGGGCCTCTATAATTCACCCCTCCACTTT.